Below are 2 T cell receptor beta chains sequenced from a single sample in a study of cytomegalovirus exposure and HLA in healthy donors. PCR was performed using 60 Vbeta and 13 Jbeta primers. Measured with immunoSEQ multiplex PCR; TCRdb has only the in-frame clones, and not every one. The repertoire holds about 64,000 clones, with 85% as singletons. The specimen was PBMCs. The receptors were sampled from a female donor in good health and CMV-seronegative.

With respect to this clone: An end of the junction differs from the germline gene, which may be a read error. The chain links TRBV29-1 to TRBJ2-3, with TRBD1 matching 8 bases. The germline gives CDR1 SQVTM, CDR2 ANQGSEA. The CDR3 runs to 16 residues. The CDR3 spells CSVEVTTGAVTGTQYF. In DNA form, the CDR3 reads TGCAGCGTTGAAGTTACGACAGGGGCGGTAACAGGTACGCAGTATTTT.

CDR3 DNA: TGTGCCAGCAGCTTCGGGGGGGGACAGCCCCAGCATTTT. This translates into CASSFGGGQPQHF. The rearrangement uses TRBV5-6 and TRBJ1-5; weak D call: TRBD1 (5 bases). Germline V gene data show CDR1 as SGHDT and CDR2 as YYEEEE. This CDR3 is built from 13 residues. V was clipped by 2 bases and J by 7 bases, with 10 bases between them.